This section outlines one T cell receptor (beta chain) sequence together with its context. Trimming took 7 bases from V and 2 from J, leaving 15 bases between them. Per the germline V gene, CDR1 is SQVTM and CDR2 is ANQGSEA. This CDR3 contains 13 residues. TCR beta VDJ and CDR3 profiles were obtained from a genomic DNA template. TCRdb passed the reads through MiXCR, listing each CDR3 protein once. The sample includes roughly 150,000 distinct CDR3 sequences, roughly 50% of them seen just once. The entry originates in a study of CD8+CD57+ T cells in acquired aplastic anemia. Individuals selected for sequencing had exhibited CD8+CD57+ cell expansion on flow cytometry.

V usage is TRBV29-1 and J usage is TRBJ2-7, with a possible D match to TRBD1 (6 bases). The specimen was sorted CD4+, CD8+, or CD8+CD57+ T cells (not recorded which) from PBMCs. The sequence was obtained from a human donor with aplastic anemia. CDR3 residues: CSGGTPSAYEQYF. The CDR3 bases are TGCAGCGGGGGGACACCGTCCGCCTACGAGCAGTACTTC.